This T cell receptor beta chain derives from a study of blood T cell repertoires in COVID-19. Produced via immunoSEQ multiplex PCR; TCRdb's table is partial and in-frame only. The sample includes tens of thousands of clones, around 87% of them seen just once. The CDR3 is 15 residues long. In germline, CDR1 is MNHEY, CDR2 SVGAGI. V lost 0 bases to trimming and J lost 6 bases, with 14 bases between them. Sequenced material: peripheral blood. This sequence was found in a woman aged 55-70 years with acute or convalescent COVID-19. The chain recombines TRBV6-5 with TRBJ1-2; possibly TRBD1 for D (6 bases). The CDR3 here is CASSYSTGGHHGYTF. CDR3 DNA sequence: TGTGCCAGCAGTTACTCGACGGGGGGACACCATGGCTACACCTTC.